The rows below give T cell receptor beta chains drawn from one sample of a study of blood T cell repertoires in COVID-19. The table came from immunoSEQ multiplex PCR; TCRdb's copy has only in-frame clones and leaves some out. The table lists about 270,000 clones, roughly 84% of them singletons, with more than 1.4% in the top ten. The sample comprised peripheral blood. The receptors here all came from a human donor with COVID-19, enrolled during active disease. The donor label of this sample is uncertain. The CDR3 runs from the conserved cysteine through the conserved F or W. A D gene is named only where the DNA matches it firmly. Some rows mark clone size as missing; the rest say once, few, many or name a class of expanded clone.

size | D | J | length | V | CDR3 | DNA
once | NA | TRBJ2-3 | 13 | TRBV2 | CASSDSLTDTQYF | TGTGCCAGCAGTGACAGTCTCACAGATACGCAGTATTTT
NA | NA | TRBJ1-2 | 17 | TRBV10-3 | CAISESTPGSGNYGYTF | TGTGCCATCAGTGAGTCGACTCCTGGGAGTGGAAACTATGGCTACACCTTC
NA | TRBD2 | TRBJ2-3 | 14 | TRBV5-1 | CASSLSGTADTQYF | TGCGCCAGCAGCTTGAGCGGGACGGCAGATACGCAGTATTTT
NA | TRBD1 | TRBJ2-6 | 17 | TRBV3-1/TRBV3-2 | CASSRSGGSSGANVLTF | TGTGCCAGCAGCCGGTCAGGGGGCAGCTCTGGGGCCAACGTCCTGACTTTC
NA | TRBD2 | TRBJ2-1 | 14 | TRBV18 | CASSPSGSRNEQFF | TGTGCCAGCTCACCAAGCGGGAGTCGCAATGAGCAGTTCTTC
NA | NA | TRBJ2-5 | 15 | TRBV4-1 | CASSQDPLATETQYF | TGCGCCAGCAGCCAAGATCCGCTAGCGACGGAGACCCAGTACTTC
NA | TRBD1 | TRBJ2-7 | 13 | TRBV2 | CASSPGQHYEQYF | TGTGCCAGTTCTCCGGGACAGCATTACGAGCAGTACTTC
NA | NA | TRBJ1-5 | 12 | TRBV28 | CASSRDIQPQHF | TGTGCCAGCAGCAGGGACATTCAGCCCCAGCATTTT
NA | NA | TRBJ1-2 | 15 | TRBV7-3 | CASSSGGGPDYGYTF | TGTGCCAGCAGTTCCGGCGGGGGACCCGACTATGGCTACACCTTC
many | TRBD2 | TRBJ2-7 | 16 | TRBV4-3 | CASSQDWGTSGYEQYF | TGCGCCAGCAGCCAAGATTGGGGGACTAGTGGCTACGAGCAGTACTTC
NA | TRBD2 | TRBJ2-7 | 14 | TRBV7-9 | CASSLTSGTYEQYF | TGTGCCAGCAGCTTAACTAGCGGGACCTACGAGCAGTACTTC
many | TRBD2 | TRBJ2-7 | 16 | TRBV6-2/TRBV6-3 | CASSLRPSGSSYEQYF | TGTGCCAGCAGCCTCCGTCCTAGCGGTAGCTCCTACGAGCAGTACTTC
once | NA | TRBJ1-5 | 14 | TRBV19 | CASSIEAGDQPQHF | TGTGCCAGTAGTATAGAGGCGGGGGATCAGCCCCAGCATTTT
NA | TRBD2 | TRBJ2-2 | 15 | TRBV10-1 | CASSVAGGSTGELFF | TGCGCCAGCAGCGTAGCGGGAGGAAGCACCGGGGAGCTGTTTTTT
NA | TRBD1 | TRBJ1-1 | 15 | TRBV7-8 | CASSSTGGRNTEAFF | TGTGCCAGCAGCTCCACAGGGGGGAGGAACACTGAAGCTTTCTTT
many | TRBD2 | TRBJ2-7 | 13 | TRBV10-3 | CAIAEGGPYEQYF | TGTGCCATCGCGGAGGGAGGGCCATACGAGCAGTACTTC
NA | TRBD2 | TRBJ2-7 | 15 | TRBV6-5 | CASSLRTSGSYEQYF | TGTGCCAGCAGTTTACGGACTAGCGGGAGTTACGAGCAGTACTTC
NA | NA | TRBJ2-5 | 12 | TRBV10-3 | CAISEGDRAQYF | TGTGCCATCAGTGAGGGAGATCGGGCCCAGTACTTC
NA | NA | TRBJ2-1 | 13 | TRBV12-3/TRBV12-4 | CASNRGGGKEQFF | TGTGCCAGCAATAGAGGGGGAGGGAAGGAGCAGTTCTTC
NA | TRBD1 | TRBJ1-4 | 16 | TRBV7-9 | CASSSGTGPVNEKLFF | TGTGCCAGCAGCTCTGGGACAGGGCCGGTTAATGAAAAACTGTTTTTT
NA | NA | TRBJ1-1 | 14 | TRBV9 | CASSVGSGNTEAFF | TGTGCCAGCAGCGTAGGCTCAGGAAACACTGAAGCTTTCTTT
NA | TRBD1 | TRBJ1-3 | 15 | TRBV6-5 | CASSRDRGDGNTIYF | TGTGCCAGCAGTCGGGACAGGGGGGACGGAAACACCATATATTTT
once | TRBD1 | TRBJ1-2 | 15 | TRBV4-1 | CASSQDTGDSRGYTF | TGCGCCAGCAGCCAAGATACAGGGGATAGTCGTGGCTACACCTTC
once | TRBD2 | TRBJ2-2 | 16 | TRBV14 | CASSPGLAENTGELFF | TGTGCCAGCAGCCCCGGACTAGCGGAGAACACCGGGGAGCTGTTTTTT
NA | TRBD2 | TRBJ2-5 | 13 | TRBV7-9 | CASSRLARETQYF | TGTGCCAGCAGCCGACTAGCCCGGGAGACCCAGTACTTC
NA | NA | TRBJ2-1 | 16 | TRBV9 | CASSALGPAGWNEQFF | TGTGCCAGCAGCGCCCTGGGCCCGGCGGGGTGGAATGAGCAGTTCTTC
NA | TRBD1 | TRBJ1-3 | 17 | TRBV5-1 | CASSSGQAASSGNTIYF | TGCGCCAGCAGCTCCGGACAGGCGGCGAGCTCTGGAAACACCATATATTTT
once | TRBD1 | TRBJ1-1 | 14 | TRBV28 | CASSPGQGWTEAFF | TGTGCCAGCAGTCCCGGACAGGGGTGGACTGAAGCTTTCTTT
NA | TRBD2 | TRBJ2-7 | 14 | TRBV18 | CASSPGLAGYEQYF | TGTGCCAGCTCACCCGGACTAGCAGGCTACGAGCAGTACTTC
NA | NA | TRBJ2-7 | 14 | TRBV11-2 | CASSVVGVPDEQYF | TGTGCCAGCAGCGTGGTGGGAGTGCCCGACGAGCAGTACTTC
NA | TRBD1 | TRBJ2-1 | 13 | TRBV12-3/TRBV12-4 | CASSTRTGNEQFF | TGTGCCAGCAGTACCCGGACAGGTAATGAGCAGTTCTTC
NA | NA | TRBJ2-6 | 18 | TRBV7-9 | CASSPRRDALTGANVLTF | TGTGCCAGCAGCCCGCGGCGGGATGCACTAACTGGGGCCAACGTCCTGACTTTC
NA | TRBD2 | TRBJ2-1 | 16 | TRBV11-3 | CASSPSPSGDYNEQFF | TGTGCCAGCAGCCCCTCCCCTAGCGGAGACTACAATGAGCAGTTCTTC
once | NA | TRBJ1-1 | 13 | TRBV11-2 | CASSFQGGTEAFF | TGTGCCAGCAGCTTTCAGGGCGGCACTGAAGCTTTCTTT
NA | NA | TRBJ2-7 | 14 | TRBV28 | CASSLSQATYEQYF | TGTGCCAGCAGTTTATCACAGGCTACCTACGAGCAGTACTTC
NA | TRBD1 | TRBJ1-3 | 17 | TRBV4-1 | CPSRRPGQDYSGNTIYF | TGCCCCAGCCGCCGGCCGGGACAGGACTACTCTGGAAACACCATATATTTT
few | NA | TRBJ2-1 | 15 | TRBV2 | CASSGQPASYNEQFF | TGTGCCAGCAGTGGACAGCCAGCCTCTTACAATGAGCAGTTCTTC
NA | NA | TRBJ2-5 | 15 | TRBV5-6 | CASSPIMASSETQYF | TGTGCCAGCAGCCCGATCATGGCTAGCAGCGAGACCCAGTACTTC